The T cell receptor beta chain described here comes from a study of neoadjuvant anti-PD-1 for oral cavity cancer. Specified time point: after neoadjuvant nivolumab, at surgical resection. Profiled with immunoSEQ multiplex PCR; TCRdb holds only in-frame clones, not every one. Seen here are around 13,000 clones, approximately 73% observed once, and the top ten hold roughly 2.8%. Source: PBMCs, taken after nivolumab (anti-PD-1) treatment. The source of this sequence is a person aged 40 to 85 with oral cavity squamous cell carcinoma.

The CDR3 region is CASSSRQGASYEQYF. CDR3 bases: TGTGCCAGCAGCTCAAGACAGGGGGCATCCTACGAGCAGTACTTC. The V and J genes are TRBV7-2 and TRBJ2-7; 10 bases are shared with TRBD1. With V trimmed by 4 bases and J by 1 base, 4 bases remained unmatched. Germline CDR1 is SGHTA and CDR2 is FQGNSA. The CDR3 sequence is 15 residues long. The full variable domain, in which reference TRBV7-2 and TRBJ2-7 provide the parts outside the CDR3, is GAGVSQSPSNKVTEKGKDVELRCDPISGHTALYWYRQSLGQGLEFLIYFQGNSAPDKSGLPSDRFSAERTGGSVSTLTIQRTQQEDSAVYLCASSSRQGASYEQYFGPGTRLTVT.